The 28 T cell receptor beta chains below come from one sample, sequenced in a study of shared clonotypes between healthy human individuals (dated by TCRdb to between 2020 and 2021). The library came from the immunoSEQ multiplex PCR assay. TCRdb mirrors the immuneACCESS table, restricted to in-frame sequences. Some clones are absent from its copies; in checked studies, under half trace to an unresolved V gene, and the reason for the others is unknown. This sample holds nearly 750,000 clones; 72% were observed only once. In total, the top ten clones hold over 1.5% of the sample. The sample consisted of memory CD4+ T cells sorted from blood. The cell subset or site label on this specimen signifies: CD45RA-negative fraction. Receptor source: a woman aged 30 to 39 in good health.

Worth noting for this clone: The junction departs from the called germline gene at one end, perhaps through a read error. The chain links TRBV23-1 to TRBJ2-2; TRBD2 matches 7 bases. TRBV23-1 is known as an ORF, though its function is uncertain. The CDR3 length is 16 residues. CDR3 nucleotides: TGCGCCAGTAGTCTCCCTAGGTGGGAGGGCACCGGGGAGCTGTTTTTT. This encodes CASSLPRWEGTGELFF.

J is TRBJ2-1 and V is TRBV9; D gene unclear. Trimming removed 0 bases from V and 4 bases from J, with 5 bases in between. The germline V gene encodes CDR1 SGDLS and CDR2 YYNGEE. This CDR3 contains 13 residues. The CDR3, as DNA: TGTGCCAGCAGCGTAGGTCCTTACAATGAGCAGTTCTTC. It yields the protein CASSVGPYNEQFF.

The chain recombines TRBV11-1 with TRBJ1-3; TRBD1 matches at 10 bases. The CDR3 length is 16 residues. Germline V gene sequence: CDR1 SGHAT, CDR2 FQDESV (reference sequence). The V gene end was trimmed by 5 bases and the J gene end by 2 bases; junction bases not matched to a gene: 6. The CDR3, as DNA: TGTGCCAGCAGCAAATCCGGGACAGGGGCTGGAAACACCATATATTTT. It yields the protein CASSKSGTGAGNTIYF.

The rearrangement joins TRBV2 to TRBJ1-2, with D maybe TRBD1 (6 bases). Looked up from germline, CDR1 is SNHLY and CDR2 is FYNNEI. The length of the CDR3 is 17 residues. V was shortened by 0 bases and J by 0 bases, with 14 bases between the two germline ends. The CDR3 here is CASSEARTALANYGYTF. CDR3 bases: TGTGCCAGCAGTGAAGCCCGGACAGCTCTAGCTAACTATGGCTACACCTTC.

The rearrangement links TRBV19 to TRBJ2-7; the match to TRBD1 covers 7 bases. The CDR3 loop spans 16 amino acids. Trimming took 5 bases from V and 3 from J; bases not matched to a gene: 13. Germline V gene data show CDR1 as LNHDA and CDR2 as SQIVND (reference sequence). The CDR3 reads CASSPFFSSGGYEQYF. The CDR3 DNA sequence: TGTGCCAGTAGTCCTTTTTTCTCCTCAGGGGGCTACGAGCAGTACTTC.

In its sample, this clone was seen a few times. The chain carries TRBV18 and TRBJ2-1; 7 positions agree with TRBD2. Trimming removed 1 base from V and 8 bases from J; junction bases left unmatched: 8. Per germline, CDR1 KGHSH and CDR2 LQKENI. The CDR3 is made up of 15 amino acids. For the CDR3, the DNA is TGTGCCAGCTCACCACAGGGCGGGAGCAGCGATGAGCAGTTCTTC. Protein sequence: CASSPQGGSSDEQFF.

The genes are TRBV15 and TRBJ1-4, with a possible D match to TRBD1 (6 bases). CDR3 length equals 15 residues. Trimming pared 3 bases from V and 7 bases from J, leaving 15 bases between. Germline lookup yields CDR1 LNHNV and CDR2 YYDKDF (reference sequence). This chain's CDR3 is CATSRGQGLTEKLFF. The CDR3, as DNA: TGTGCCACCAGCAGGGGTCAGGGGCTGACTGAAAAACTGTTTTTT.

CDR3 loop: CASRRQGAEGYTF. CDR3 nucleotide sequence: TGTGCCAGCAGACGACAGGGGGCGGAAGGCTACACCTTC. The rearrangement links TRBV28 to TRBJ1-2; 10 bases are shared with TRBD1. This CDR3 is built from 13 residues. The germline CDR1 and CDR2 sequences are MDHEN and SYDVKM. V was clipped by 6 bases and J by 8 bases; unmatched bases: 6.

This chain connects TRBV29-1 to TRBJ2-1, with D perhaps given as TRBD1 or TRBD2 (5 bases each). Trimming pared 4 bases from V and 5 bases from J, leaving 12 bases between. This CDR3 is 13 amino acids long. Germline loops: CDR1 SQVTM, CDR2 ANQGSEA. In DNA form, the CDR3 reads TGCAGCGTTGCCCGGGACGTGGACAATGAGCAGTTCTTC. It specifies CSVARDVDNEQFF.

CDR3 amino acids: CASSLGLAGVNEQYF. As DNA, the CDR3 is TGTGCCAGCAGCCTGGGACTAGCGGGAGTTAACGAGCAGTACTTC. This sequence joins TRBV11-2 and TRBJ2-7; TRBD2 matches at 14 bases. V trimming: 5 bases; J trimming: 5 bases; junction bases outside the gene matches: 5. Germline V gene sequence: CDR1 SGHAT, CDR2 FQNNGV. The CDR3 is 15 residues long.

The genes are TRBV29-1 and TRBJ1-1; no firm D call. Trimming removed 5 bases from V and 0 bases from J, with 10 bases in between. This CDR3 spans 13 amino acids. CDR1 SQVTM and CDR2 ANQGSEA come from the germline V gene. CDR3 sequence reads: CSVIPRLNTEAFF. CDR3 coding DNA: TGCAGCGTTATCCCGAGGTTGAACACTGAAGCTTTCTTT.

V and J are TRBV5-1 and TRBJ2-5; TRBD2 is a possible D gene (6 bases). This CDR3 is built from 14 residues. CDR1 is SGHRS, CDR2 YFSETQ, per germline. The germline V and J ends were trimmed by 4 bases and 12 bases, with 22 bases remaining between them. CDR3 coding DNA: TGCGCCAGCAGCCCTAGGGTCTCTGAAGGGGAGGAGTACTTC. This translates into CASSPRVSEGEEYF.

The chain recombines TRBV29-1 with TRBJ2-5, with 8 nucleotides matching TRBD2. The trim removed 6 bases at V and 5 bases at J, leaving 11 bases unmatched. Per the germline V gene, CDR1 is SQVTM and CDR2 is ANQGSEA. This CDR3 contains 14 residues. CDR3: CSVLPGGRGETQYF. The DNA for the CDR3 is TGCAGCGTCCTCCCGGGGGGGAGGGGGGAGACCCAGTACTTC.

This clone was picked up a small number of times. The chain combines TRBV19 with TRBJ2-1; 10 positions agree with TRBD2. V was pared by 11 bases and J by 10 bases, with 14 bases of the junction left unmatched. CDR3 length: 14 amino acids. CDR1 and CDR2 from the germline V gene are LNHDA and SQIVND (reference sequence). This CDR3 is CASKDLAGVREQFF. The CDR3 nucleotides are TGTGCCTCCAAGGACCTAGCGGGAGTTCGGGAGCAGTTCTTC.

V is TRBV28 and J is TRBJ2-1; D ambiguous. Germline-derived CDR1 and CDR2 are MDHEN and SYDVKM. The CDR3 covers 15 residues. V was shortened by 9 bases and J by 6 bases, with 21 bases between the two germline ends. CDR3 bases: TGTGCCAGTCGGCTGGGGATGAGCAGGTCCAATGAGCAGTTCTTC. Amino acids: CASRLGMSRSNEQFF.

This chain joins TRBV7-2 and TRBJ2-7; 12 nucleotides align to TRBD2. V shed 3 bases, J shed 2 bases, and the junction held 5 bases outside the gene matches. The CDR3 is 16 residues long. Germline V gene sequence: CDR1 SGHTA, CDR2 FQGNSA. CDR3: CASSFLGLAGTYEQYF. The DNA of the CDR3 is TGTGCCAGCAGCTTTCTCGGACTAGCGGGGACCTACGAGCAGTACTTC. The full variable domain, completed using reference TRBV7-2 and TRBJ2-7, is GAGVSQSPSNKVTEKGKDVELRCDPISGHTALYWYRQSLGQGLEFLIYFQGNSAPDKSGLPSDRFSAERTGGSVSTLTIQRTQQEDSAVYLCASSFLGLAGTYEQYFGPGTRLTVT.

This rearrangement joins TRBV28 to TRBJ2-7; a possible D gene is TRBD2 (5 bases). CDR3 length: 12 residues. V gave up 4 bases and J gave up 10 bases, with 14 bases separating them. Germline assignment: CDR1 MDHEN and CDR2 SYDVKM. The CDR3 DNA sequence: TGTGCCAGCAGTTACCGGGTGGGGAGACAGTACTTC. Its translation: CASSYRVGRQYF.

The V and J genes are TRBV30 and TRBJ2-1, with D uncertain. CDR3 length equals 14 residues. Trimming stripped 1 base from V and 10 bases from J, with 17 bases between. Germline values: CDR1 GTSNPN, CDR2 SVGIG (reference sequence). The CDR3 DNA sequence: TGTGCCTGGAGTGAAAGGACCAAATTCAACGAGCAGTTCTTC. Amino acid sequence: CAWSERTKFNEQFF.

This chain uses TRBV10-3 with TRBJ2-7; D gene ambiguous. Trimming pared 7 bases from V and 9 bases from J, leaving 16 bases between. Germline V lookup: CDR1 ENHRY, CDR2 SYGVKD. There are 12 residues in the CDR3. The CDR3 nucleotides are TGTGCCATCAATTCGCCCCCCACGGCGCAGTACTTC. It is translated as CAINSPPTAQYF.

The genes are TRBV4-1 and TRBJ2-5, with D unresolved. Germline values: CDR1 MGHRA, CDR2 YSYEKL. Trimming shortened V by 0 bases and J by 5 bases, and 10 bases separated the two germline ends. This CDR3 comprises 14 residues. The CDR3 spells CASSQDSSRETQYF. The CDR3 DNA follows: TGCGCCAGCAGCCAAGATTCGAGCAGGGAGACCCAGTACTTC.

This chain uses TRBV7-3 with TRBJ2-2; D is undetermined. Germline V gene data show CDR1 as SGHTA and CDR2 as FQGTGA. V lost 4 bases and J 0 bases, leaving 6 bases between the germline ends. The CDR3 loop spans 14 amino acids. The CDR3 region is CASSWGTNTGELFF. The CDR3 region has the DNA TGTGCCAGCAGCTGGGGAACGAACACCGGGGAGCTGTTTTTT. Combining the CDR3 with reference TRBV7-3 and TRBJ2-2 gives the whole variable domain GAGVSQTPSNKVTEKGKYVELRCDPISGHTALYWYRQSLGQGPEFLIYFQGTGAADDSGLPNDRFFAVRPEGSVSTLKIQRTERGDSAVYLCASSWGTNTGELFFGEGSRLTVL.

The chain recombines TRBV27 with TRBJ2-1, with D possibly matching TRBD2 (5 bases). V lost 6 bases to trimming and J lost 3 bases, with 6 bases between them. CDR3 length: 12 amino acids. CDR1 and CDR2 (germline): MNHEY, SMNVEV (reference sequence). The CDR3 nucleotides are TGTGCCAGCAGCGGGAACTACAATGAGCAGTTCTTC. Residues: CASSGNYNEQFF.

The J gene is TRBJ2-6, the V gene TRBV6-5, with D unclear. The V end lost 8 bases, the J end lost 0 bases, and 11 bases lay between the germline ends. Per germline, CDR1 MNHEY and CDR2 SVGAGI. This CDR3 comprises 15 residues. This CDR3 is CASSIGHSGANVLTF. In nucleotides, the CDR3 is TGTGCCAGCTCTATAGGCCACTCTGGGGCCAACGTCCTGACTTTC.

The chain recombines TRBV28 with TRBJ1-2, with no clear D. V shed 3 bases and J shed 4 bases, with 6 bases lying between them. The CDR3 sequence is 12 residues long. The germline CDR1 and CDR2 sequences are MDHEN and SYDVKM. CDR3 sequence reads: CASSFMFYGYTF. The CDR3 bases are TGTGCCAGCAGTTTTATGTTCTATGGCTACACCTTC.

V gene TRBV6-6 combines with J gene TRBJ1-1; no reliable D call. Germline CDR1 MNHNY, CDR2 SVGAGI (reference sequence). CDR3 length: 13 residues. Trimming stripped 0 bases from V and 3 bases from J, with 5 bases between. The CDR3 protein is CASSYSKDTEAFF. In nucleotides, the CDR3 is TGTGCCAGCAGTTACTCCAAGGACACTGAAGCTTTCTTT.

This clone was found a few times. Other nucleotide sequences from this sample produce the same CDR3. The chain recombines TRBV5-1 with TRBJ2-1; D gene uncertain. This CDR3 region has 15 residues. Per germline, CDR1 SGHRS and CDR2 YFSETQ. With 0 bases removed from V and 4 bases from J, the gap between germline ends came to 11 bases. CDR3 sequence: CASSLDSVGYNEQFF. The CDR3 region has the DNA TGCGCCAGCAGCTTGGACAGCGTTGGATACAATGAGCAGTTCTTC.

This clone has just a few counts. Written as DNA, the CDR3 is TGTGCCAGCAGTCCCACCACAGGGCTTAACTATGGCTACACCTTC. It codes for CASSPTTGLNYGYTF. The chain uses TRBV25-1 and TRBJ1-2; a possible D gene is TRBD1 (6 bases). Trimming pared 5 bases from V and 1 base from J, leaving 14 bases between. Germline V gene sequence: CDR1 MGHDK, CDR2 SYGVNS. This CDR3 comprises 15 residues.

The chain joins TRBV6-6 to TRBJ1-2; possibly TRBD1 for D (5 bases). From germline, CDR1 is MNHNY and CDR2 SVGAGI (reference sequence). Trimming cost V 0 bases and J 8 bases, with 10 bases left between them. The CDR3 consists of 13 residues. DNA of the CDR3: TGTGCCAGCAGTTACTCGACCAGGGAAGGCTACACCTTC. Translating gives CASSYSTREGYTF.